This entry lists 17 T cell receptor beta chains sequenced from one sample in a study of read filtering for tumor transcriptome and immune sequencing. Molecular barcoded adaptors covering alpha/delta and beta/gamma chains were used on 400 ng RNA. TCRdb itself ran the reads through MiXCR, one entry per CDR3 protein. The sample has approximately 65,000 distinct CDR3 sequences, approximately 15% seen once. The sequencing sample was made of a population of CD138-negative cells sorted from bone marrow. The origin of the receptors is a donor aged 40 or over with multiple myeloma.

This chain connects TRBV20-1 to TRBJ1-3, with D possibly matching TRBD1 (5 bases). Deletions cut 2 bases from V and 0 bases from J, with 8 bases between. This CDR3 contains 14 residues. Germline loops: CDR1 DFQATT, CDR2 SNEGSKA (reference sequence). The CDR3 nucleotides read TGCAGTGCTAGATCCAGGGTCTCTGGAAACACCATATATTTT. Its protein product is CSARSRVSGNTIYF.

This clonotype was observed at least ten times. The chain couples TRBV7-2 to TRBJ2-1; 9 nucleotides agree with TRBD2. The CDR3 contains 16 residues. J lost 7 bases, V lost 1 base, and 8 bases had no gene match. Germline V lookup: CDR1 SGHTA, CDR2 FQGNSA. The DNA for the CDR3 is TGTGCCAGCAGCTTAGTTAGCGGGAGTATGAGTAATGAGCAGTTCTTC. It is translated as CASSLVSGSMSNEQFF.

This clonotype came up a few times. The chain joins TRBV12-3 or TRBV12-4 to TRBJ2-3, with 7 bases matching TRBD1. V trimming: 4 bases; J trimming: 2 bases; junction bases outside the gene matches: 6. This CDR3 comprises 15 residues. The CDR3 reads CASSSRQGATDTQYF. CDR3 DNA: TGTGCCAGCAGTTCCAGACAGGGTGCCACAGATACGCAGTATTTT.

This clonotype occurred many times. The chain links TRBV24-1 to TRBJ2-2; D tentatively fits TRBD1 or TRBD2 (6 bases each). V lost 2 bases, J lost 3 bases, and 18 bases lay in between. The germline V gene has CDR1 KGHDR and CDR2 SFDVKD. This CDR3 is 18 amino acids long. The chain's CDR3 is CATSDSGGHYPDTGELFF. CDR3 sequence (DNA): TGTGCCACCAGTGATTCCGGGGGCCATTATCCGGACACCGGGGAGCTGTTTTTT.

This clonotype was seen many times. The V gene is TRBV7-9, the J gene TRBJ2-1; the D gene is possibly TRBD2 (6 bases). This CDR3 has 13 amino acids. Germline V lookup: CDR1 SEHNR, CDR2 FQNEAQ (reference sequence). Trimming removed 0 bases at V and 12 bases at J, with 12 bases between. DNA of the CDR3: TGTGCCAGCAGCTTAGCGGGAGGTTCTCGGCAGTTCTTC. It translates to CASSLAGGSRQFF.

This clonotype was seen at least ten times. V is TRBV28 and J is TRBJ2-2, with 12 bases identical to TRBD2. The CDR3 consists of 16 residues. After removal of 2 bases from V and 5 bases from J, the junction contained 3 bases not matched to a gene. Germline CDR1 reads MDHEN; CDR2 reads SYDVKM. This CDR3 reads CASSLILAGGTGELFF. The CDR3 DNA follows: TGTGCCAGCAGTTTAATACTAGCGGGAGGAACCGGGGAGCTGTTTTTT. Full variable domain (rest looked up from reference TRBV28 and TRBJ2-2): DVKVTQSSRYLVKRTGEKVFLECVQDMDHENMFWYRQDPGLGLRLIYFSYDVKMKEKGDIPEGYSVSREKKERFSLILESASTNQTSMYLCASSLILAGGTGELFFGEGSRLTVL.

This clonotype was recorded at least ten times. This chain uses TRBV4-3 with TRBJ2-7; D ambiguous. Germline assignment: CDR1 LGHNA and CDR2 YSLEER. V was shortened by 1 base and J by 2 bases, with 9 bases between the two germline ends. There are 14 residues in the CDR3. The CDR3 loop reads CASSQAAGAYEQYF. CDR3 coding DNA: TGCGCCAGCAGCCAAGCCGCAGGTGCCTACGAGCAGTACTTC.

This clonotype was detected many times. The genes are TRBV6-2 or TRBV6-3 and TRBJ2-1; 8 positions match TRBD2. CDR1 and CDR2 (germline): MNHEY, SVGEGT. After removal of 5 bases from V and 4 bases from J, the junction contained 13 bases not matched to a gene. There are 17 residues in the CDR3. In DNA form, the CDR3 reads TGTGCCAGCAGTAACCCTCAGCGGGAGTGGTCTTACAATGAGCAGTTCTTC. It is translated as CASSNPQREWSYNEQFF.

This clonotype was seen at least ten times. V gene TRBV18 combines with J gene TRBJ2-1; D call uncertain. The CDR3 is 12 amino acids. Trimming shortened V by 1 base and J by 9 bases, and 7 bases separated the two germline ends. CDR1 KGHSH and CDR2 LQKENI come from the germline V gene. CDR3 sequence: CASSPQGLEQFF. The CDR3, as DNA: TGTGCCAGCTCACCACAGGGCCTTGAGCAGTTCTTC.

This clonotype came up many times. The chain combines TRBV7-6 with TRBJ2-3; D remains ambiguous. Trimming cost V 4 bases and J 0 bases, with 2 bases left between them. CDR3 length: 12 amino acids. CDR1 is SGHVS and CDR2 is FNYEAQ in the germline V gene. CDR3 DNA sequence: TGTGCCAGCAGCTCAAGCACAGATACGCAGTATTTT. It encodes CASSSSTDTQYF.

This clonotype was counted ten times or more. This chain uses TRBV6-2 or TRBV6-3 with TRBJ1-1, with D possibly TRBD1 on 5 matching bases. CDR1 and CDR2 (germline): MNHEY, SVGEGT. The CDR3 totals 15 residues. Trimming pared 0 bases from V and 7 bases from J, leaving 15 bases between. The CDR3 DNA reads TGTGCCAGCAGTTACTCGAGGACCGGGGGGGGTGAAGCTTTCTTT. It is translated as CASSYSRTGGGEAFF.

This clonotype was detected ten times or more. The genes are TRBV20-1 and TRBJ2-1; D is ambiguous. The germline V gene encodes CDR1 DFQATT and CDR2 SNEGSKA (reference sequence). The ends were cut back, 0 bases at V and 4 bases at J, with 10 bases in the middle. CDR3 length equals 14 residues. The CDR3 loop reads CSARDRLGYNEQFF. The CDR3 DNA follows: TGCAGTGCTAGAGATAGGTTGGGGTACAATGAGCAGTTCTTC.

This clonotype occurred many times. One end of the junction fails to match germline, which may point to a read error. The J gene is TRBJ2-1, the V gene TRBV7-2; 7 bases line up with TRBD2. Per germline, CDR1 SGHTA and CDR2 FQGNSA. The CDR3 spans 13 residues. The CDR3 nucleotides are TGTGCCAGCAGCTCTTCCCCTAGCGGCCCCCCACTCTTC. Translated, it gives CASSSSPSGPPLF.

There are many counts of this clonotype. This sequence joins TRBV3-1 and TRBJ2-1; 9 positions match TRBD1. The germline gives CDR1 LGHDT, CDR2 YNNKEL (reference sequence). Trimming removed 5 bases from V and 2 bases from J; junction bases left unmatched: 4. The CDR3 spans 15 residues. This CDR3 is CASSTDRGAYNEQFF. CDR3 coding DNA: TGTGCCAGCAGCACGGACAGGGGCGCCTACAATGAGCAGTTCTTC.

This clonotype was seen many times. The chain has TRBV7-9 and TRBJ1-1, with a tentative D call TRBD1 (6 bases). This CDR3 is built from 14 residues. From germline, CDR1 is SEHNR and CDR2 FQNEAQ (reference sequence). Deletions cut 5 bases from V and 5 bases from J, with 15 bases between. The CDR3 protein is CASSHPGGQTEAFF. The CDR3 DNA is TGTGCCAGCAGCCATCCGGGGGGCCAGACTGAAGCTTTCTTT.

This clonotype was counted ten times or more. The chain carries TRBV7-3 and TRBJ2-6; D is perhaps TRBD2 (5 bases). Germline lookup yields CDR1 SGHTA and CDR2 FQGTGA. The CDR3 contains 18 residues. V shed 5 bases and J shed 0 bases, with 17 bases lying between them. The CDR3 loop reads CASSKGGGPSSGANVLTF. In DNA form, the CDR3 reads TGTGCCAGCAGCAAGGGTGGAGGTCCCAGCTCTGGGGCCAACGTCCTGACTTTC.

Many counts were recorded for this clonotype. One end of the junction fails to match germline, which may point to a read error. V gene TRBV7-7 combines with J gene TRBJ2-3, with D tentatively TRBD2 (6 bases). The CDR3 is 14 residues long. CDR1 is SSHAT, CDR2 FNYEAQ, per germline (reference sequence). CDR3 residues: CASSPGLRTDTQYF. DNA for the CDR3: TGTGCTAGCAGCCCGGGACTGCGCACAGATACGCAGTATTTT. The complete variable domain, with remaining parts taken from reference TRBV7-7 and TRBJ2-3, reads GAGVSQSPRYKVTKRGQDVTLRCDPISSHATLYWYQQALGQGPEFLTYFNYEAQPDKSGLPSDRFSAERPEGSISTLTIQRTEQRDSAMYRCASSPGLRTDTQYFGPGTRLTVL.